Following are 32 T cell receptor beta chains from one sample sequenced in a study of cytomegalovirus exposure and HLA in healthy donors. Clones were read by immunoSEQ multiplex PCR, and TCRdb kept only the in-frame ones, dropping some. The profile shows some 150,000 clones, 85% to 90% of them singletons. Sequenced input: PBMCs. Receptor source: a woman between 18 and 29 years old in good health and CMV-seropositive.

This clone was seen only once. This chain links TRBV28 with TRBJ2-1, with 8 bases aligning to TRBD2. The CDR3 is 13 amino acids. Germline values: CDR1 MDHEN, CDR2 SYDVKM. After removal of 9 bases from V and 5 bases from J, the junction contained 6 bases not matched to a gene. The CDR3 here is CASRGAGDNEQFF. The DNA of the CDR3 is TGTGCCAGTAGGGGAGCGGGAGACAATGAGCAGTTCTTC.

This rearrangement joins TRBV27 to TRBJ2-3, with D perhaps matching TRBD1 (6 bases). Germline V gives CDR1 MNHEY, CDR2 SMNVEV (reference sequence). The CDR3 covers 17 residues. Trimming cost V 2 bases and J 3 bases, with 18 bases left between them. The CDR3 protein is CASSLIGPGAETDTQYF. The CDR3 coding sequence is TGTGCCAGCAGTTTAATCGGCCCAGGGGCAGAAACAGATACGCAGTATTTT.

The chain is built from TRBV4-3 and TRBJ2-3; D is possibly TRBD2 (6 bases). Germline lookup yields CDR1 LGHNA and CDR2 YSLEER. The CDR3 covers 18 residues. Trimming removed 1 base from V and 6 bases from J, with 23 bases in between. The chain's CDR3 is CASSQAVRGASLSDTQYF. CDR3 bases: TGCGCCAGCAGCCAAGCGGTTCGCGGGGCTTCCCTTTCGGATACGCAGTATTTT.

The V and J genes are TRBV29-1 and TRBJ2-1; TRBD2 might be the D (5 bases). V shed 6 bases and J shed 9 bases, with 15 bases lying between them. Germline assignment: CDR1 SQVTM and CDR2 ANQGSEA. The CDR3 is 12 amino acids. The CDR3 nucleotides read TGCAGCGTCCCTACTAGGTGGGTTGAGCAGTTCTTC. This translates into CSVPTRWVEQFF.

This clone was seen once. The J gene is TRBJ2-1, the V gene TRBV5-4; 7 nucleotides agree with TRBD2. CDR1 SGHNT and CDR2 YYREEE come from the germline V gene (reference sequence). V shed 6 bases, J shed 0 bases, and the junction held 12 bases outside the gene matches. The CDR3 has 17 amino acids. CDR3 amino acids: CASTFGGGPSSYNEQFF. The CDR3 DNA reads TGTGCCAGCACATTTGGGGGAGGGCCTAGCTCCTACAATGAGCAGTTCTTC.

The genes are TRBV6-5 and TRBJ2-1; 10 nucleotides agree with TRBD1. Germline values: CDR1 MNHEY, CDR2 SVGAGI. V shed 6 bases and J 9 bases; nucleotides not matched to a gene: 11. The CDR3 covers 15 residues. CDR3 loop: CASRTGGLGRGEQFF. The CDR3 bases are TGTGCCAGCAGGACAGGGGGCCTGGGAAGGGGTGAGCAGTTCTTC.

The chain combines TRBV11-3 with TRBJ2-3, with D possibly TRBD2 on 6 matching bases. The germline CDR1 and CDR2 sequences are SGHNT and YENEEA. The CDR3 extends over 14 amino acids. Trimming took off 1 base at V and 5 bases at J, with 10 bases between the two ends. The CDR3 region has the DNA TGTGCCAGCAGCTTAGGGAGGGCCAGAGATACGCAGTATTTT. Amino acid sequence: CASSLGRARDTQYF.

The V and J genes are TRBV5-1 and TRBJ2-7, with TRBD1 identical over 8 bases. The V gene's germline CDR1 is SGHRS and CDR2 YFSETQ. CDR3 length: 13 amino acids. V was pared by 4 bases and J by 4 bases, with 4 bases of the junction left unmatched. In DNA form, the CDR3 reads TGCGCCAGCAGCACCGGACAGGGATACGAGCAGTACTTC. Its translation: CASSTGQGYEQYF.

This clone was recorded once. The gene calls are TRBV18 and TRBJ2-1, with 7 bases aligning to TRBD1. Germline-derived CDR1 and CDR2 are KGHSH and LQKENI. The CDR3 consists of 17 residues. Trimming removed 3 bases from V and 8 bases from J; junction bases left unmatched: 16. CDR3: CASSPRTGAGVGDEQFF. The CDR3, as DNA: TGTGCCAGCTCACCTCGAACAGGGGCTGGCGTAGGCGATGAGCAGTTCTTC.

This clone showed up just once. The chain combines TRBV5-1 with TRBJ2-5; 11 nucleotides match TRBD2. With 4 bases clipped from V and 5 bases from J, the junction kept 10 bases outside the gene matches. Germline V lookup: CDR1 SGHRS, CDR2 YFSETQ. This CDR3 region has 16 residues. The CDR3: CASSPPIAGGPETQYF. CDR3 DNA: TGCGCCAGCAGCCCGCCGATAGCGGGAGGGCCCGAGACCCAGTACTTC. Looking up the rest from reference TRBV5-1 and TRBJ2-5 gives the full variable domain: KAGVTQTPRYLIKTRGQQVTLSCSPISGHRSVSWYQQTPGQGLQFLFEYFSETQRNKGNFPGRFSGRQFSNSRSEMNVSTLELGDSALYLCASSPPIAGGPETQYFGPGTRLLVL.

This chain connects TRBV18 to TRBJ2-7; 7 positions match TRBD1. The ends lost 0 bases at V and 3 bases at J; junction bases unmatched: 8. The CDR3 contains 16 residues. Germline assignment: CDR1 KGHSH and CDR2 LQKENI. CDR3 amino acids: CASSPPSGQANYEQYF. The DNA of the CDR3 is TGTGCCAGCTCACCACCGAGTGGACAGGCAAACTACGAGCAGTACTTC.

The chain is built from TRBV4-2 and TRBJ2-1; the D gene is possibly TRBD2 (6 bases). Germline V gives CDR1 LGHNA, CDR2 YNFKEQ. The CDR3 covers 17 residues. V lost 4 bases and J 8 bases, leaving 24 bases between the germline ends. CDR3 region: CASSPGDAGRIMDEQFF. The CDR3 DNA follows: TGTGCCAGCAGCCCGGGGGACGCAGGGAGGATTATGGATGAGCAGTTCTTC.

The CDR3 nucleotides read TGTGCCAGCAGCTTAGTACTAGCGGGCAACAATGAGCAGTTCTTC. Protein sequence: CASSLVLAGNNEQFF. This rearrangement joins TRBV7-8 to TRBJ2-1; 9 positions match TRBD2. Germline trimming cut 1 base from V and 5 bases from J; bases unmatched to any gene: 3. From germline, CDR1 is SGHVS and CDR2 FQNEAQ. This CDR3 has 15 amino acids.

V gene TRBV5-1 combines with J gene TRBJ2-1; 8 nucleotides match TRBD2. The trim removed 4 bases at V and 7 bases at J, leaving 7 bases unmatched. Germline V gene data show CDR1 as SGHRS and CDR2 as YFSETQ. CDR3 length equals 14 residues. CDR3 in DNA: TGCGCCAGCAGCCCAGGGACTAGTGAGAATGAGCAGTTCTTC. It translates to CASSPGTSENEQFF.

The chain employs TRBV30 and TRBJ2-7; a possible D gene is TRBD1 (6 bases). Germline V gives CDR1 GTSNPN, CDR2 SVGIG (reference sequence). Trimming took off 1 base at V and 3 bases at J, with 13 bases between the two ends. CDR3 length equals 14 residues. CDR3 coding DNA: TGTGCCTGGAGTGGGGCGGACAGTCACTACGAGCAGTACTTC. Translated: CAWSGADSHYEQYF.

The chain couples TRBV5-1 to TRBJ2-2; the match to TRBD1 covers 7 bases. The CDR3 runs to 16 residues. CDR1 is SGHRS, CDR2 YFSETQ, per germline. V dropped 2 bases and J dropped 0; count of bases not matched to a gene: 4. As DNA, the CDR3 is TGCGCCAGCAGCTTACACGGGACAGCGAACACCGGGGAGCTGTTTTTT. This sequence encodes CASSLHGTANTGELFF.

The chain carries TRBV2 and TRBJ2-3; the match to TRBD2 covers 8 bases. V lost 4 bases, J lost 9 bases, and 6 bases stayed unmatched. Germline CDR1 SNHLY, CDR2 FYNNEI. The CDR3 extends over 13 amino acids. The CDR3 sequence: CASSGTSSSTQYF. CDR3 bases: TGTGCCAGCAGTGGGACTAGCTCCTCAACGCAGTATTTT. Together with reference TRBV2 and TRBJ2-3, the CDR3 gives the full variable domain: EPEVTQTPSHQVTQMGQEVILRCVPISNHLYFYWYRQILGQKVEFLVSFYNNEISEKSEIFDDQFSVERPDGSNFTLKIRSTKLEDSAMYFCASSGTSSSTQYFGPGTRLTVL.

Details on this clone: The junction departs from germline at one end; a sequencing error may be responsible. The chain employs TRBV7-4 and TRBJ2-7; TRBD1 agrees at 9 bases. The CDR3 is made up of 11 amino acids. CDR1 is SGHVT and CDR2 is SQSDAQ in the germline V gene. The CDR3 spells CASSFRDRVGF. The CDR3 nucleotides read TGTGCCAGCAGCTTCCGGGACAGGGTTGGCTTC.

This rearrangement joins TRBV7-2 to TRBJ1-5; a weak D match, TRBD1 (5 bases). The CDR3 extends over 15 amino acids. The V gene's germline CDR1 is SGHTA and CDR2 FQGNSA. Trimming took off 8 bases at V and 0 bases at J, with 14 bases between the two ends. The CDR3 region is CASSPGGLSNQPQHF. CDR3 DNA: TGTGCCAGCTCCCCCGGGGGACTTAGCAATCAGCCCCAGCATTTT.

CDR3 region: CASSSESYEQYF. CDR3 nucleotide sequence: TGTGCCAGCAGTTCAGAATCCTACGAGCAGTACTTC. V usage is TRBV28 and J usage is TRBJ2-7; the D is unclear. V dropped 4 bases and J dropped 1 base, with 5 bases sitting between them. This CDR3 has 12 residues. Germline assignment: CDR1 MDHEN and CDR2 SYDVKM.

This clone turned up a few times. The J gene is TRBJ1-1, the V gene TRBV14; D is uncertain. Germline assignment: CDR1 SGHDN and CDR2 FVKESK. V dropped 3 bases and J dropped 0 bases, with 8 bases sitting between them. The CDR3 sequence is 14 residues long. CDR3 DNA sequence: TGTGCCAGCAGCCAGACCGGGATGAACACTGAAGCTTTCTTT. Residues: CASSQTGMNTEAFF.

CDR3 nucleotide sequence: TGCGCCAGCAGCTTGGTCGGAGCTAGCACAGATACGCAGTATTTT. It yields the protein CASSLVGASTDTQYF. This chain connects TRBV5-1 to TRBJ2-3; D remains unclear. The ends were cut back, 0 bases at V and 0 bases at J, with 8 bases in the middle. The CDR3 contains 15 residues. Germline loops: CDR1 SGHRS, CDR2 YFSETQ.

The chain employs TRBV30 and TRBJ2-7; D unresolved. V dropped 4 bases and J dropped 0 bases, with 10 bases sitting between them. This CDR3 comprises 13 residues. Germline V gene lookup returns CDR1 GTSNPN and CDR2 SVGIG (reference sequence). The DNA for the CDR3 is TGTGCCTGGATCCGGGTCCCCTCCTACGAGCAGTACTTC. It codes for CAWIRVPSYEQYF.

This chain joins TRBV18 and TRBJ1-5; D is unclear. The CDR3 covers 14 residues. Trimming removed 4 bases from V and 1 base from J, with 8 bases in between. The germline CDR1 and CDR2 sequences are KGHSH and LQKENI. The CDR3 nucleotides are TGTGCCAGCTCACGCGCGACAAGCAATCAGCCCCAGCATTTT. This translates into CASSRATSNQPQHF.

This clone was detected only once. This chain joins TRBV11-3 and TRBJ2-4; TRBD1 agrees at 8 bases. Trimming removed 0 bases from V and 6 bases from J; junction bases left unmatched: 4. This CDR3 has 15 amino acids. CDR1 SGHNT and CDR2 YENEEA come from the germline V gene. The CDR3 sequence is CASSLERTGLNIQYF. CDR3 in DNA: TGTGCCAGCAGCTTAGAGAGGACAGGGTTAAACATTCAGTACTTC.

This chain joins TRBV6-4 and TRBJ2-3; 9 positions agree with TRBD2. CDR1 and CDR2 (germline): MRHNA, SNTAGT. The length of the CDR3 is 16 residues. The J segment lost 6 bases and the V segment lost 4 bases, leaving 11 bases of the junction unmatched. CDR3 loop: CASSATAGGSSDTQYF. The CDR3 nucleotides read TGTGCCAGCAGTGCTACTGCGGGAGGGAGTAGTGATACGCAGTATTTT.

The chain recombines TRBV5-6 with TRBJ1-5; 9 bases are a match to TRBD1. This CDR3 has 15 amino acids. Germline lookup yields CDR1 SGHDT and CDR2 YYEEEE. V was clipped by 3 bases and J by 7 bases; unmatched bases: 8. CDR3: CASSYGTGTIQPQHF. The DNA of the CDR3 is TGTGCCAGCAGCTATGGGACAGGGACGATCCAGCCCCAGCATTTT. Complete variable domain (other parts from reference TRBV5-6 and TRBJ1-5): DAGVTQSPTHLIKTRGQQVTLRCSPKSGHDTVSWYQQALGQGPQFIFQYYEEEERQRGNFPDRFSGHQFPNYSSELNVNALLLGDSALYLCASSYGTGTIQPQHFGDGTRLSIL.

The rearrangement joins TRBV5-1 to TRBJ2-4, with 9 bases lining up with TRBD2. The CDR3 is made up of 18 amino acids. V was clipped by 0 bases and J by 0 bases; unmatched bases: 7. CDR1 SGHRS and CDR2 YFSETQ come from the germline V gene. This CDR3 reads CASSLAVSGSLAKNIQYF. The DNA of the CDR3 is TGCGCCAGCAGCTTGGCGGTTAGCGGGAGCCTAGCCAAAAACATTCAGTACTTC.

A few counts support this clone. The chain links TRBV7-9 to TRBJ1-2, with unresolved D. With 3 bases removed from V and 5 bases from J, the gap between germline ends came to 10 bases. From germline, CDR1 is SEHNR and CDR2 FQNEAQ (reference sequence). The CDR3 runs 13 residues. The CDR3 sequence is CASSLGRAYGYTF. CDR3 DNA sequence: TGTGCCAGCAGCTTGGGCCGTGCGTATGGCTACACCTTC.

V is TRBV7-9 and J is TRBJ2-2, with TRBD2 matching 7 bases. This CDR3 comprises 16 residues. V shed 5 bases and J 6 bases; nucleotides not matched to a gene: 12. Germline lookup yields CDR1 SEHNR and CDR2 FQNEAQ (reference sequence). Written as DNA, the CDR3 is TGTGCCAGCAGCCCCCCGGGGGTGCGGGAGCCCGGGGAGCTGTTTTTT. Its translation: CASSPPGVREPGELFF.

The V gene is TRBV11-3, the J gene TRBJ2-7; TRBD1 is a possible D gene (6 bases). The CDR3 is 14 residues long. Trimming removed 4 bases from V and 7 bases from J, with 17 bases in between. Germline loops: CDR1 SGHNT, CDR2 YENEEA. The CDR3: CASSSRGPTREQYF. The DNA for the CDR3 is TGTGCCAGCAGCTCCAGGGGACCCACTAGGGAGCAGTACTTC. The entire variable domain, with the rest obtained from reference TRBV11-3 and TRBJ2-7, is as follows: EAGVVQSPRYKIIEKKQPVAFWCNPISGHNTLYWYLQNLGQGPELLIRYENEEAVDDSQLPKDRFSAERLKGVDSTLKIQPAELGDSAVYLCASSSRGPTREQYFGPGTRLTVT.

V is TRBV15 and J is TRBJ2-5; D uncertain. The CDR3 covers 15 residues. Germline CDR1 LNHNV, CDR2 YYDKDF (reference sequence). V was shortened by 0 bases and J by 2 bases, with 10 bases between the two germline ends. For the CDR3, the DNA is TGTGCCACCAGCAGAGATCTTGGGCAGCAAGAGACCCAGTACTTC. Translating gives CATSRDLGQQETQYF.